One and the same sample provided the 14 T cell receptor beta chains below, sequenced in a study of T-cell reconstitution after alpha-beta-depleted transplantation in children. Preparation of the TCRbeta library used unique molecular identifiers. TCRdb recomputed calls from the PCR reads with MiXCR, one row per CDR3 protein. The sample has 17,000 or so distinct CDR3 sequences, around 12% seen once. Source: PBMCs, mostly from graft donor cells, taken 180 days after TCRalphabeta/CD19-depleted stem cell transplant. These receptor sequences come from a boy under two years old who had a stem cell transplant for Wiskott-Aldrich syndrome, so the T cells may come from the graft donor.

CDR3 nucleotides: TGTGCCAGCAGCTTAGTTGTAGGGGTGGCTGAGCAGTTCTTC. It is translated as CASSLVVGVAEQFF. V usage is TRBV11-2 and J usage is TRBJ2-1; possible D gene TRBD1, 5 bases. Germline lookup yields CDR1 SGHAT and CDR2 FQNNGV. Trimming shortened V by 1 base and J by 9 bases, and 13 bases separated the two germline ends. The CDR3 is made up of 14 amino acids.

The chain joins TRBV6-5 to TRBJ2-7, with 16 bases that match TRBD2. Trimming took 4 bases from V and 0 from J; bases not matched to a gene: 3. CDR1 and CDR2 (germline): MNHEY, SVGAGI. This CDR3 has 17 residues. The CDR3 nucleotides are TGTGCCAGCAGTTCCGGGACTAGCGGGAGGGCCTCCTACGAGCAGTACTTC. This gives the protein CASSSGTSGRASYEQYF.

The V call is TRBV5-1, the J call TRBJ2-5; D gene unclear. The CDR3 spans 13 residues. Deletions cut 4 bases from V and 2 bases from J, with 9 bases between. The germline V gene has CDR1 SGHRS and CDR2 YFSETQ. In DNA form, the CDR3 reads TGCGCCAGCAGCCCACCCCCGCAAGAGACCCAGTACTTC. This translates into CASSPPPQETQYF.

This clonotype was seen repeatedly, ten times or more. The genes are TRBV7-9 and TRBJ1-5, with TRBD1 identical over 7 bases. This CDR3 has 16 amino acids. The junction had 8 bases not matched to a gene; V was cut back by 5 bases and J by 1 base. CDR1 and CDR2 (germline): SEHNR, FQNEAQ (reference sequence). This chain's CDR3 is CASSPGGRLSNQPQHF. The CDR3 nucleotides read TGTGCCAGCAGCCCAGGGGGAAGGTTAAGCAATCAGCCCCAGCATTTT.

The chain couples TRBV5-1 to TRBJ2-5; D might be TRBD1 (6 bases). The germline V gene has CDR1 SGHRS and CDR2 YFSETQ. V was cut by 3 bases and J by 1 base, with 10 bases left in between. This CDR3 comprises 14 residues. CDR3 protein: CASSSWTVQETQYF. The CDR3 DNA sequence: TGCGCCAGCAGCTCTTGGACAGTCCAAGAGACCCAGTACTTC.

This clonotype was seen at least ten times. The chain combines TRBV10-3 with TRBJ1-1; D perhaps matches TRBD1 (5 bases). This CDR3 has 13 amino acids. In germline, CDR1 is ENHRY, CDR2 SYGVKD. The germline V and J ends were trimmed by 4 bases and 4 bases, with 10 bases remaining between them. The CDR3 DNA is TGTGCCATCAGTGTTGAGGGGAGCACTGAAGCTTTCTTT. Its translation is CAISVEGSTEAFF.

This clonotype has a handful of counts. CDR3 in DNA: TGCAGTGCTAGAGGGGGGACATACTCCTACAATGAGCAGTTCTTC. It yields the protein CSARGGTYSYNEQFF. J is TRBJ2-1 and V is TRBV20-1, with TRBD1 as a possible D gene (6 bases). Trimming left V 1 base short and J 0 bases short, with 10 bases between. Germline CDR1 and CDR2: DFQATT and SNEGSKA (reference sequence). The CDR3 is 15 amino acids.

This clonotype was counted many times. The chain is built from TRBV15 and TRBJ2-3, with D hard to call. The V gene's germline CDR1 is LNHNV and CDR2 YYDKDF (reference sequence). This CDR3 comprises 13 residues. The ends were cut back, 1 base at V and 5 bases at J, with 7 bases in the middle. Here the CDR3 reads CATSRVYGDTQYF. CDR3 nucleotide sequence: TGTGCCACCAGCAGAGTTTATGGAGATACGCAGTATTTT.

This clonotype was observed many times. The chain joins TRBV7-2 to TRBJ2-3; a possible D gene is TRBD2 (5 bases). V shed 3 bases and J shed 4 bases, with 11 bases lying between them. The CDR3 extends over 14 amino acids. Germline V CDR1 and CDR2: SGHTA, FQGNSA. DNA for the CDR3: TGTGCCAGCAGCTTGGCGGGTCCGGCAGATACGCAGTATTTT. It yields the protein CASSLAGPADTQYF.

The chain uses TRBV20-1 and TRBJ2-5; D is possibly TRBD2 (6 bases). This CDR3 has 14 residues. Germline assignment: CDR1 DFQATT and CDR2 SNEGSKA (reference sequence). Between the trimmed V and J ends, which lost 3 bases and 1 base, there was a span of 12 bases. CDR3 nucleotides: TGCAGTGCTAGCGGGAGTGGATCCCAAGAGACCCAGTACTTC. Protein product: CSASGSGSQETQYF.

This clonotype was counted between two and nine times. The V and J genes are TRBV7-9 and TRBJ1-1, with D perhaps TRBD1 (5 bases). Trimming left V 7 bases short and J 0 bases short, with 12 bases between. CDR1 is SEHNR, CDR2 FQNEAQ, per germline (reference sequence). The CDR3 is 14 amino acids. The CDR3 region is CASTRRGLNTEAFF. As DNA, the CDR3 is TGTGCCAGCACTCGACGGGGCCTGAACACTGAAGCTTTCTTT.

This clonotype was observed a few times. The chain carries TRBV30 and TRBJ1-2; D is ambiguous. CDR1 is GTSNPN and CDR2 is SVGIG in the germline V gene (reference sequence). The CDR3 loop spans 17 amino acids. The V end was cut by 0 bases, the J end by 4 bases, with 21 bases between. The CDR3: CAWSVHRRLMGSYGYTF. The CDR3 nucleotides read TGTGCCTGGAGTGTACACAGACGGTTAATGGGGTCCTATGGCTACACCTTC.

This clonotype occurred many times. Here the CDR3 reads CASSFRDIYQPQHF. DNA for the CDR3: TGTGCCAGCAGTTTTCGGGACATCTATCAGCCCCAGCATTTT. The chain has TRBV7-2 and TRBJ1-5, with a possible D match to TRBD1 (6 bases). In germline, CDR1 is SGHTA, CDR2 FQGNSA. The CDR3 covers 14 residues. Between the trimmed V and J ends, which lost 6 bases and 5 bases, there was a span of 14 bases.

V gene TRBV7-9 combines with J gene TRBJ2-7; D may match TRBD1 or TRBD2 (5 bases each). This CDR3 region has 14 residues. With 1 base removed from V and 5 bases from J, the gap between germline ends came to 12 bases. The V gene's germline CDR1 is SEHNR and CDR2 FQNEAQ (reference sequence). The CDR3 loop is CASSLGGSIHEQYF. CDR3 in DNA: TGTGCCAGCAGCTTAGGGGGGAGCATCCACGAGCAGTACTTC.